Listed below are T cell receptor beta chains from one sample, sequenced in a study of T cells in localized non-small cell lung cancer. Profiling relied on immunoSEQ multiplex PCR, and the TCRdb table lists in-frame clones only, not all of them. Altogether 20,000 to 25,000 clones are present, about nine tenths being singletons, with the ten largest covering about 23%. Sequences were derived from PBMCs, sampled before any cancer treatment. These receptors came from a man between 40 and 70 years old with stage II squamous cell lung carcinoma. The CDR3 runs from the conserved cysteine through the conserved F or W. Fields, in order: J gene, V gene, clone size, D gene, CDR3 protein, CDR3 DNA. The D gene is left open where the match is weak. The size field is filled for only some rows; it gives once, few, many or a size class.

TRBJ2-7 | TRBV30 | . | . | CSMRASYEQYF | TGTAGCATGCGGGCCTCCTACGAGCAGTACTTC
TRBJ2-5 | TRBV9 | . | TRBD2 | CASSVGLAGGGQETQYF | TGTGCCAGCAGCGTAGGCCTAGCGGGGGGAGGGCAAGAGACCCAGTACTTC
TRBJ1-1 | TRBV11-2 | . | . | CASSSVEGLNTEAFF | TGTGCCAGCAGCTCCGTGGAAGGGCTGAACACTGAAGCTTTCTTT
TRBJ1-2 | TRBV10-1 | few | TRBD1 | CASSHGTGLPTF | TGCGCCAGCAGTCACGGGACAGGGCTGCCCACCTTC
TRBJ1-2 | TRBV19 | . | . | CASSITENYGYTF | TGTGCCAGTAGTATCACAGAAAACTATGGCTACACCTTC
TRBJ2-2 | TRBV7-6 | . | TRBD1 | CASSPRPPTGGNTGELFF | TGTGCCAGCAGCCCCCGCCCTCCGACAGGGGGCAATACCGGGGAGCTGTTTTTT
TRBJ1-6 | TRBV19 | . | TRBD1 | CASSMGTVYNSPLHF | TGTGCCAGTAGTATGGGGACAGTTTATAATTCACCCCTCCACTTT
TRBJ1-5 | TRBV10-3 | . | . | CAISATSMGGSGNQPQHF | TGTGCCATCAGTGCGACAAGTATGGGGGGTAGTGGCAATCAGCCCCAGCATTTT
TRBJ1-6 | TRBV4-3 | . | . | CASSQPIGDNSPLHF | TGCGCCAGCAGCCAACCGATTGGGGATAATTCACCCCTCCACTTT
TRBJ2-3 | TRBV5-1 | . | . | CASSPQRPTTDTQYF | TGCGCCAGCAGCCCCCAGCGGCCGACCACAGATACGCAGTATTTT
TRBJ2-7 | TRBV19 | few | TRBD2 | CASSIDVASGAVEQYF | TGTGCCAGTAGTATAGACGTCGCTAGCGGGGCCGTGGAGCAGTACTTC
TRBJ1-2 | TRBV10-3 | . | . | CAITTLGQGNYGYTF | TGTGCCATCACCACTCTGGGGCAGGGAAATTATGGCTACACCTTC
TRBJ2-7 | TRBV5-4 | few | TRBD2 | CASSPGTSASYEQYF | TGTGCCAGCAGCCCCGGGACTAGCGCCTCCTACGAGCAGTACTTC
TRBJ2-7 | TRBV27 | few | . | CASSSDPYEQYF | TGTGCCAGCAGTTCCGACCCCTACGAGCAGTACTTC
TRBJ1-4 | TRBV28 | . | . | CASSTYLARRATNEKLFF | TGTGCCAGCAGCACGTACTTGGCTCGGCGCGCAACTAATGAAAAACTGTTTTTT
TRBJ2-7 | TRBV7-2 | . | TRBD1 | CASSVGQGREQYF | TGTGCCAGCAGCGTAGGACAGGGGAGAGAGCAGTACTTC
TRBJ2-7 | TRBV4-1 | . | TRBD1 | CASSLRMGQGQVEQYF | TGCGCCAGCAGCCTTAGGATGGGACAGGGACAAGTTGAGCAGTACTTC
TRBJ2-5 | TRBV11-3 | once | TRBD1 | CASSARDSQETQYF | TGTGCCAGCAGCGCCCGGGACAGTCAAGAGACCCAGTACTTC
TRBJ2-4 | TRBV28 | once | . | CASSFAVYKNIQYF | TGTGCCAGCAGTTTTGCGGTTTACAAAAACATTCAGTACTTC
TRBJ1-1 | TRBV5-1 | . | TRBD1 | CASSLPGTGATTNTEAFF | TGCGCCAGCAGCTTGCCCGGGACAGGGGCCACTACGAACACTGAAGCTTTCTTT
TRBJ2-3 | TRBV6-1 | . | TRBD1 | CASSGTGTGFTDTQYF | TGTGCCAGCAGTGGGACCGGGACAGGGTTCACAGATACGCAGTATTTT
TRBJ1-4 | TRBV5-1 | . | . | CASSLGQNEKLFF | TGCGCCAGCAGCCTGGGCCAGAATGAAAAACTGTTTTTT
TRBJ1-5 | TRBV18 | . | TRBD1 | CASSRQGPNQPQHF | TGTGCCAGCTCACGACAGGGGCCCAATCAGCCCCAGCATTTT
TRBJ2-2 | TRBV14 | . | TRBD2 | CASSQDLSSGFPGELFF | TGTGCCAGCAGCCAAGATCTGTCTAGCGGGTTCCCCGGGGAGCTGTTTTTT
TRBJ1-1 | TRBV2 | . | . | CANQGLSSPAFF | TGTGCCAACCAAGGGCTCAGTTCGCCCGCTTTCTTT